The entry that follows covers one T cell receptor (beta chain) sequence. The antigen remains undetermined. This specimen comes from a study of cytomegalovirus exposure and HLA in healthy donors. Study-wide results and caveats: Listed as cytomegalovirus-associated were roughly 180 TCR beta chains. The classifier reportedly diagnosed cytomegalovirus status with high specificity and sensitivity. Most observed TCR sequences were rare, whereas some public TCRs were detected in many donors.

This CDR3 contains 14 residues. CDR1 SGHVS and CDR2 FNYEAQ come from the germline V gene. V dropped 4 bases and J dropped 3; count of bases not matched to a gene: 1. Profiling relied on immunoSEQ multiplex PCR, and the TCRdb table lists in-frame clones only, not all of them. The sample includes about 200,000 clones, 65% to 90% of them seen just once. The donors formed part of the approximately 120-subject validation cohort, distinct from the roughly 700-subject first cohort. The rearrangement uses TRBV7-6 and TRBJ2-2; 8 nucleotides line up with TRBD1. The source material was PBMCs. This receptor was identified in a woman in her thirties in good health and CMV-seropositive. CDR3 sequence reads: CASSSGGHTGELFF. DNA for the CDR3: TGTGCCAGCAGCTCAGGGGGCCACACCGGGGAGCTGTTTTTT.